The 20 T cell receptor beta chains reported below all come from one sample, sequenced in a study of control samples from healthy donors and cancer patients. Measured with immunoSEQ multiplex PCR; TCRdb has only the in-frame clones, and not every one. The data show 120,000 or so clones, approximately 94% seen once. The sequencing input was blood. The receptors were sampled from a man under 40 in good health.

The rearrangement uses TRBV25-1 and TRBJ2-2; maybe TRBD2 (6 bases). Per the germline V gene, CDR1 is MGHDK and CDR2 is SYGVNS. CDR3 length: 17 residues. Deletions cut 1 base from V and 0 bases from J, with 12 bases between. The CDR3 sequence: CASSESAWTTNTGELFF. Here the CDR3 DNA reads TGTGCCAGCAGTGAATCTGCATGGACTACGAACACCGGGGAGCTGTTTTTT.

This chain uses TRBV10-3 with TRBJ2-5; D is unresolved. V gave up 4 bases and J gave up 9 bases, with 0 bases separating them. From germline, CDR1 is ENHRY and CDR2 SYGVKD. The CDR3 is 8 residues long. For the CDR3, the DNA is TGTGCCATCAGTGCCCAGTACTTC. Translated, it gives CAISAQYF.

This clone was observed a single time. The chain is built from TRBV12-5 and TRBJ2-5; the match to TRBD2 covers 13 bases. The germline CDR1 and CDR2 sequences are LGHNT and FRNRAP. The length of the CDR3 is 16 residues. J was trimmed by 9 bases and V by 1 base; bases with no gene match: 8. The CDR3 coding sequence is TGTGCTAGTGGTTTGGGACTAGCGGGGGGCCAAGGGGCCCAGTACTTC. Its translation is CASGLGLAGGQGAQYF.

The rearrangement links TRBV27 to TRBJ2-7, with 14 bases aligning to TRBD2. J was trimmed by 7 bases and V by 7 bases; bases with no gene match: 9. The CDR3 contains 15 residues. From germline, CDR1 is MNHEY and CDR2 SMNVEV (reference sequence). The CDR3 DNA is TGTGCCAGCACCCCGGGACTAGCGGGGGCGGGGGAGCAGTACTTC. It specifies CASTPGLAGAGEQYF.

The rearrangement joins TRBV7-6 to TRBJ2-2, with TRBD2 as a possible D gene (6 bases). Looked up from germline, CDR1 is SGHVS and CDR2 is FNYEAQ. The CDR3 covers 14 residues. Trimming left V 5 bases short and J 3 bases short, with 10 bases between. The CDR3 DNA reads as TGTGCCAGCAGCCGGGACTCTTACACCGGGGAGCTGTTTTTT. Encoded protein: CASSRDSYTGELFF.

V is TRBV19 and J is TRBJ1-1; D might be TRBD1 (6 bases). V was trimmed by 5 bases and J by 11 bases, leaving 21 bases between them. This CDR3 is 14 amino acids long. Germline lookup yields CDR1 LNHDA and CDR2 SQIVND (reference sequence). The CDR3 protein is CASSLGGTGRVAFF. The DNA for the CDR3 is TGTGCCAGTAGTTTAGGGGGGACGGGACGGGTTGCTTTCTTT.

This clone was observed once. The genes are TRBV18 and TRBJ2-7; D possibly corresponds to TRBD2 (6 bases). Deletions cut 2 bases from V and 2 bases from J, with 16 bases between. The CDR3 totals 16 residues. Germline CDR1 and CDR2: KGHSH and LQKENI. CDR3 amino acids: CASSPFGGTRTYEQYF. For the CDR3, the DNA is TGTGCCAGCTCACCATTTGGAGGGACGAGGACCTACGAGCAGTACTTC.

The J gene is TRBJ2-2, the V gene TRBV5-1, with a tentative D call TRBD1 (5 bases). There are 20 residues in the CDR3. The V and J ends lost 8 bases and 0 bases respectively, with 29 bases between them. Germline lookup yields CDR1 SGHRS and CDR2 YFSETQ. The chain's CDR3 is CASSQDSWIHSTTNTGELFF. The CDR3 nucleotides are TGCGCCAGTTCTCAAGACAGTTGGATTCATAGCACAACGAACACCGGGGAGCTGTTTTTT.

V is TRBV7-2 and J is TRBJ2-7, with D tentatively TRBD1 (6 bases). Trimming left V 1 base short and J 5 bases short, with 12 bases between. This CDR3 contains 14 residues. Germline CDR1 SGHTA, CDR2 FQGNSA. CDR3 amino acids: CASSLGQGRNEQYF. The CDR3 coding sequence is TGTGCCAGCAGCTTAGGGCAGGGGCGAAACGAGCAGTACTTC.

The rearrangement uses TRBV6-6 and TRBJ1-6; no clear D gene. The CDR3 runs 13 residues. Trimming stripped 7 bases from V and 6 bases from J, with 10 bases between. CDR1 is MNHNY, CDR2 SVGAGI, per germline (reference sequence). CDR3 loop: CASTRQINSPLHF. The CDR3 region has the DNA TGTGCCAGCACCCGACAAATTAATTCACCCCTCCACTTT.

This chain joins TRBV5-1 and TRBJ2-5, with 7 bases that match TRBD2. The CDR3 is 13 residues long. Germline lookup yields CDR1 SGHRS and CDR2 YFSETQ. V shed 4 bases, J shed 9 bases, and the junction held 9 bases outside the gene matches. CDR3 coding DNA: TGCGCCAGCAGCCCGCCGGCGGGGGTCCCCCAGTACTTC. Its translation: CASSPPAGVPQYF.

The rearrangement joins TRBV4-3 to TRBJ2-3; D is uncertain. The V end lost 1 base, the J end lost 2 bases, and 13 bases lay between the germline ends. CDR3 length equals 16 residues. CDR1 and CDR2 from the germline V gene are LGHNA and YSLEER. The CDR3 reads CASSQGNVFATDTQYF. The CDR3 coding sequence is TGCGCCAGCAGCCAAGGGAACGTTTTCGCCACAGATACGCAGTATTTT.

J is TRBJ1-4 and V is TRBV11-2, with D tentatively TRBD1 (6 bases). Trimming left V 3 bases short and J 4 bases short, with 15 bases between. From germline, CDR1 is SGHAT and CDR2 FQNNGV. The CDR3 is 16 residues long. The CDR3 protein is CASSLGRGRLNEKLFF. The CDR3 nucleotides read TGTGCCAGCAGCTTGGGTAGGGGGAGGCTTAATGAAAAACTGTTTTTT.

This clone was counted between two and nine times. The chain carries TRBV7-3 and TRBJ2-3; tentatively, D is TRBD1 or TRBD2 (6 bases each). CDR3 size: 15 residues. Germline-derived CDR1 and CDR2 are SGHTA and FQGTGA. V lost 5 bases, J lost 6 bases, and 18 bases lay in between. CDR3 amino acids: CASSPTTGAVDTQYF. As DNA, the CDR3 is TGTGCCAGCAGCCCCACTACGGGGGCGGTGGATACGCAGTATTTT.

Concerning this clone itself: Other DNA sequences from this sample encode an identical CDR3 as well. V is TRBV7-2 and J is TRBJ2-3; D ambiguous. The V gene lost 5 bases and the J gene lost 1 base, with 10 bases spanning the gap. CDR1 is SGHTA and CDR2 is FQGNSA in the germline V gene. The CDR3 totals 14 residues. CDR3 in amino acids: CASSLRRGTDTQYF. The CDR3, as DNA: TGTGCCAGCAGCCTACGACGGGGCACAGATACGCAGTATTTT.

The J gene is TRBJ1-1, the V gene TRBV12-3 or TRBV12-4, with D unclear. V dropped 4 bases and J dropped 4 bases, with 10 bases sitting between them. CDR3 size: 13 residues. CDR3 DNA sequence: TGTGCCAGCAGTTCGATTGTGGGCACTGAAGCTTTCTTT. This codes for CASSSIVGTEAFF.

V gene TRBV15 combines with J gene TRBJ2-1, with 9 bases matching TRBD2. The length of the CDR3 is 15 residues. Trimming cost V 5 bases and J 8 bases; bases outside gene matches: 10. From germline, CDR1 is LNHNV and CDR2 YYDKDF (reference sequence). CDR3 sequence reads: CATSPRGGTLYEQFF. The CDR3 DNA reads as TGTGCCACCAGCCCGCGGGGGGGTACTCTGTATGAGCAGTTCTTC.

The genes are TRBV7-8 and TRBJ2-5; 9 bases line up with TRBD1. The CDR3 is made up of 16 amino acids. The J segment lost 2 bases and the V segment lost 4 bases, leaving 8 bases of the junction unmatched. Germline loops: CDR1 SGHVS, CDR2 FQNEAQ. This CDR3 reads CASSSTGGSLQETQYF. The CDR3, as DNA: TGTGCCAGCAGCTCGACAGGGGGGAGTCTACAAGAGACCCAGTACTTC.

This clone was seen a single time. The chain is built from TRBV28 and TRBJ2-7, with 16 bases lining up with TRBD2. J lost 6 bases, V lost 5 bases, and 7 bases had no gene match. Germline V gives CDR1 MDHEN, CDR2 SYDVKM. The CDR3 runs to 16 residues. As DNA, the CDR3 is TGTGCCAGCAGTCCCGGGACTAGCGGGGGGGCAGGCGAGCAGTACTTC. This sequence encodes CASSPGTSGGAGEQYF.

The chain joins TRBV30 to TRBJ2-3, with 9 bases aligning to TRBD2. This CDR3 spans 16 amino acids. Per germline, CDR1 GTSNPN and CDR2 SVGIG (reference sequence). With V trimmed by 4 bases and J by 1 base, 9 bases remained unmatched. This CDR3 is CAWIPAGGARTDTQYF. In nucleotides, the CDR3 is TGTGCCTGGATCCCCGCGGGGGGGGCGCGCACAGATACGCAGTATTTT.